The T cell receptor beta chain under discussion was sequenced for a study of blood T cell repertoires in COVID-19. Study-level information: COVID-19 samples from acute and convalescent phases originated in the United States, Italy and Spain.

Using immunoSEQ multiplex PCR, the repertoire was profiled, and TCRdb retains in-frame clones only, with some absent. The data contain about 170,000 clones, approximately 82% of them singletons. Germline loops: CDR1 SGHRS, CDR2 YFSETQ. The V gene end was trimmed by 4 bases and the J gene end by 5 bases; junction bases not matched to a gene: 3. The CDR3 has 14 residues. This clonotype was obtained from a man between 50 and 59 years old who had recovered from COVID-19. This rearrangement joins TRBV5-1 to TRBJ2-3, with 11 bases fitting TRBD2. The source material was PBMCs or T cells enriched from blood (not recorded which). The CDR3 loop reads CASSPTSGVDTQYF. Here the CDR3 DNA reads TGCGCCAGCAGCCCGACTAGCGGGGTAGATACGCAGTATTTT.